This T cell receptor (beta chain) was obtained from a study of shared clonotypes between healthy human individuals. TCRdb keeps only in-frame clones here, not all; method: immunoSEQ multiplex PCR. The sample records approximately 530,000 clones, roughly 95% being singletons. J was trimmed by 5 bases and V by 5 bases; bases with no gene match: 8. This CDR3 spans 14 amino acids. Germline V CDR1 and CDR2: SQVTM, ANQGSEA. The receptor was derived from a young woman in good health. Sequenced sample: naive CD4+ T cells sorted from blood. Described subset: CD45RA+ positively selected. The chain joins TRBV29-1 to TRBJ2-3; 9 nucleotides agree with TRBD1. The CDR3: CSVPGTGKKDTQYF. CDR3 nucleotide sequence: TGCAGCGTTCCCGGGACAGGGAAGAAAGATACGCAGTATTTT.